This section outlines one T cell receptor beta chain sequence together with its context. The antigen remains unidentified. This entry belongs to a study of shared clonotypes between healthy human individuals. About the research overall: The donors, a couple of women and three men, were aged 18 to 49. General study results and limits: Represented genetic and exposure-history diversity was restricted by having few donors.

An assay was performed, and its level was deep. DNA from unsorted PBMC was sequenced on ten immunoSEQ deep assay plates. Profiled with immunoSEQ multiplex PCR; TCRdb holds only in-frame clones, not every one. The sample carries a few hundred thousand clones, 79% recorded once. The V gene lost 3 bases and the J gene lost 12 bases, with 17 bases spanning the gap. The CDR3 has 13 residues. Germline assignment: CDR1 MDHEN and CDR2 SYDVKM. The chain joins TRBV28 to TRBJ1-1; tentative D call: TRBD1 (6 bases). Sequenced material: PBMCs. This sequence was found in a woman aged 40-49 years in good health. Some clones in this sample may be carry-over from other donors' samples. In DNA, the CDR3 is TGTGCCAGCAGTTTGGGGGCAGGGCCTGAGACTTTCTTT. Translating gives CASSLGAGPETFF.